A single sample gave rise to the 14 T cell receptor beta chains below, sequenced in a study of cytomegalovirus exposure and HLA in healthy donors. Clones were read by immunoSEQ multiplex PCR, and TCRdb kept only the in-frame ones, dropping some. The data hold about 240,000 clones, with roughly 86% observed a single time. Sequenced: PBMCs. The receptor source for this set is a woman in her 30s in good health and CMV-seropositive.

The chain is built from TRBV7-8 and TRBJ1-1; 7 nucleotides agree with TRBD1. Germline CDR1 reads SGHVS; CDR2 reads FQNEAQ. After removal of 4 bases from V and 0 bases from J, the junction contained 14 bases not matched to a gene. This CDR3 has 18 amino acids. CDR3 loop: CASSSNWPPGGMNTEAFF. Written as DNA, the CDR3 is TGTGCCAGCAGCTCAAATTGGCCCCCAGGGGGAATGAACACTGAAGCTTTCTTT.

The chain carries TRBV6-5 and TRBJ1-1; D gene uncertain. CDR1 MNHEY and CDR2 SVGAGI come from the germline V gene. This CDR3 is 15 amino acids long. V lost 2 bases and J lost 4, with 14 bases in between. In DNA form, the CDR3 reads TGTGCCAGCAGTTACACGAGGGAGGGCGGCACTGAAGCTTTCTTT. Protein sequence: CASSYTREGGTEAFF.

This clone showed up just once. The chain uses TRBV9 and TRBJ1-2, with D uncertain. CDR1 and CDR2 from the germline V gene are SGDLS and YYNGEE. Trimming took 0 bases from V and 1 from J, leaving 10 bases between them. This CDR3 has 15 residues. The CDR3 DNA follows: TGTGCCAGCAGCGTAGGGGCAGAGATTAACTATGGCTACACCTTC. It codes for CASSVGAEINYGYTF. Full variable domain (outside the CDR3, taken from reference TRBV9 and TRBJ1-2): DSGVTQTPKHLITATGQRVTLRCSPRSGDLSVYWYQQSLDQGLQFLIQYYNGEERAKGNILERFSAQQFPDLHSELNLSSLELGDSALYFCASSVGAEINYGYTFGSGTRLTVV.

The chain uses TRBV7-9 and TRBJ2-2; 8 positions match TRBD1. With 6 bases clipped from V and 4 bases from J, the junction kept 10 bases outside the gene matches. Germline loops: CDR1 SEHNR, CDR2 FQNEAQ (reference sequence). This CDR3 has 16 residues. CDR3 loop: CASRPRTGQPTGELFF. CDR3 DNA sequence: TGTGCCAGCAGGCCGCGGACAGGGCAACCCACCGGGGAGCTGTTTTTT.

This clone has a handful of counts. The gene calls are TRBV5-1 and TRBJ1-1; possibly TRBD1 for D (6 bases). The CDR3 is made up of 15 amino acids. From germline, CDR1 is SGHRS and CDR2 YFSETQ. V dropped 3 bases and J dropped 1 base, with 13 bases sitting between them. For the CDR3, the DNA is TGCGCCAGCAGCTACGGGGCAGGGGCGAACACTGAAGCTTTCTTT. Protein sequence: CASSYGAGANTEAFF.

This chain links TRBV2 with TRBJ2-1; a weak D match, TRBD2 (5 bases). Trimming left V 5 bases short and J 2 bases short, with 10 bases between. Germline CDR1 reads SNHLY; CDR2 reads FYNNEI. The CDR3 runs to 14 residues. The CDR3 protein is CASSLSGAYNEQFF. CDR3 nucleotide sequence: TGTGCCAGCAGTTTAAGCGGAGCCTACAATGAGCAGTTCTTC.

This clone was observed once. The chain carries TRBV27 and TRBJ2-1; 7 nucleotides align to TRBD1. The ends lost 1 base at V and 6 bases at J; junction bases unmatched: 6. The length of the CDR3 is 15 residues. Germline lookup yields CDR1 MNHEY and CDR2 SMNVEV (reference sequence). CDR3 in DNA: TGTGCCAGCAGTTTATTTAGACAGGGACGCAATGAGCAGTTCTTC. Protein product: CASSLFRQGRNEQFF.

The chain is built from TRBV5-1 and TRBJ2-1, with D perhaps TRBD1 (6 bases). The ends were cut back, 2 bases at V and 3 bases at J, with 15 bases in the middle. Germline V gene sequence: CDR1 SGHRS, CDR2 YFSETQ. This CDR3 has 16 amino acids. The chain's CDR3 is CASSFLDRSDYNEQFF. CDR3 coding DNA: TGCGCCAGCAGCTTTCTCGACAGGTCTGACTACAATGAGCAGTTCTTC.

The J gene is TRBJ2-7, the V gene TRBV10-1; 9 bases line up with TRBD1. Trimming took 8 bases from V and 7 from J; bases not matched to a gene: 9. The CDR3 is 13 residues long. CDR1 is WNHNN, CDR2 SYGVQD, per germline (reference sequence). The CDR3 sequence is CASSQGQGREQYF. The CDR3 DNA follows: TGCGCCAGCTCCCAGGGACAGGGAAGGGAGCAGTACTTC.

J is TRBJ1-4 and V is TRBV5-4, with 7 bases identical to TRBD1. The CDR3 runs 16 residues. Germline values: CDR1 SGHNT, CDR2 YYREEE (reference sequence). V dropped 0 bases and J dropped 5; count of bases not matched to a gene: 7. In DNA form, the CDR3 reads TGTGCCAGCAGCTTGGGTGGAGGACAGGCCAATGAAAAACTGTTTTTT. Amino acids: CASSLGGGQANEKLFF.

V and J are TRBV5-4 and TRBJ2-2; a possible D gene is TRBD2 (7 bases). CDR1 is SGHNT and CDR2 is YYREEE in the germline V gene (reference sequence). This CDR3 spans 16 amino acids. The V end was cut by 4 bases, the J end by 0 bases, with 13 bases between. CDR3 protein: CASSGGAGTNTGELFF. Here the CDR3 DNA reads TGTGCCAGCAGCGGGGGGGCAGGGACGAACACCGGGGAGCTGTTTTTT.

The chain links TRBV11-3 to TRBJ2-2; D unclear. Trimming left V 5 bases short and J 0 bases short, with 13 bases between. CDR1 and CDR2 from the germline V gene are SGHNT and YENEEA. The CDR3 is 16 residues long. The CDR3: CASSPRWRANTGELFF. The CDR3 DNA reads TGTGCCAGCAGCCCTAGGTGGAGAGCGAACACCGGGGAGCTGTTTTTT.

This chain links TRBV30 with TRBJ2-3; 10 bases are a match to TRBD1. The V and J ends lost 4 bases and 4 bases, in that order; junction bases with no gene match: 11. This CDR3 is built from 16 residues. CDR1 is GTSNPN and CDR2 is SVGIG in the germline V gene (reference sequence). The CDR3 protein is CAWIRGQGVFSDTQYF. CDR3 coding DNA: TGTGCCTGGATCCGCGGACAGGGGGTCTTTTCAGATACGCAGTATTTT.

The CDR3: CASSLGSGRSRTQYF. The CDR3 region has the DNA TGCGCCAGCAGCTTGGGATCAGGTCGATCGAGGACCCAGTACTTC. V is TRBV5-1 and J is TRBJ2-5; D unclear. Trimming pared 0 bases from V and 7 bases from J, leaving 16 bases between. CDR1 and CDR2 (germline): SGHRS, YFSETQ. The CDR3 spans 15 residues.